This T cell receptor beta chain appears in the sequencing data of a study of T cell responses to AZD1222 COVID-19 vaccine. The CDR3 has 14 residues. From germline, CDR1 is LNHNV and CDR2 YYDKDF (reference sequence). Trimming took 6 bases from V and 6 from J, leaving 17 bases between them. The assay was immunoSEQ multiplex PCR, and TCRdb's table has in-frame clones only and misses some. The data hold about 140,000 clones, with 90% to 95% observed a single time. Only a few counts were recorded for this clone. This chain links TRBV15 with TRBJ1-2; D gene ambiguous. Source: peripheral blood, taken after recovery from COVID-19. This receptor was taken from an adult who had recovered from COVID-19. CDR3 DNA: TGTGCCACCAGTCGTCTCGCAGCGGTGCATGGCTACACCTTC. This sequence encodes CATSRLAAVHGYTF.